The clone carrying this TCR beta chain was counted only a few times. The sample belongs to a study of patients and donors after allogeneic stem cell transplantation. The CDR3 sequence is 15 residues long. Unmatched junction bases numbered 11, after V lost 6 bases and J lost 4 bases. Germline assignment: CDR1 DFQATT and CDR2 SNEGSKA (reference sequence). TCRdb itself ran the RT-PCR reads through MiXCR, one entry per CDR3 protein. Here the sample spans about 960,000 distinct CDR3 sequences, roughly 17% being singletons. This sequence joins TRBV20-1 and TRBJ2-1; 8 nucleotides agree with TRBD2. Sequencing input: blood, either unsorted or a sorted T cell fraction (not recorded which). The receptor's source is a human donor who was either an allogeneic HSCT recipient or a stem cell or donor lymphocyte infusion donor (not recorded which). It is not recorded whose cells these are; they may come from a transplant donor. CDR3 amino acids: CSAVPVGGGYNEQFF. The CDR3 coding sequence is TGCAGTGCCGTACCAGTCGGGGGGGGATACAATGAGCAGTTCTTC.